This record covers a single T cell receptor (beta chain). Many counts were recorded for this clonotype. It has no known antigen specificity. No base-level quality is on record; no much larger clone is a single base apart. This record comes from a study of T-cell reconstitution after alpha-beta-depleted transplantation in children (dated by TCRdb to 2016 to 2017). Study-wide context: Using TCR repertoire profiling, the study followed T-cell immune reconstitution in a quantitative way in children after TCRalphabeta/CD19-depleted allogeneic hematopoietic cell transplantation. Study-wide findings and limitations: Apparently early alphabetaT-cell count recovery about two months after transplant reportedly relied on only several hundred rapidly expanded clones derived from non-depleted graft cells. Over the following months the frequencies of hyperexpanded clones went down, and after one year T-cell counts and TCRbeta diversity were mostly credited to newly produced T cells. In some patients, the high TCRbeta diversity seen at day 60 was put down to recipient T cells and intrathymic progenitors that had survived conditioning.

What the treatment or condition label conveys for this sample: allogeneic hematopoietic cell transplantation with graft depleted of TCRalphabeta T cells and CD19 B cells. TCRalphabeta/CD19-depleted allogeneic hematopoietic cell grafts were given to the transplant recipients, all of whom were children. The CDR1 and CDR2 encoded by the germline V gene are SGHRS and YFSETQ. V is reduced by 1 base and J by 0 bases, leaving a spacing of 8 bases between them. The CDR3 measures 14 amino acids from cysteine to phenylalanine. Solely the CDR3 DNA is kept, with 42 bases framed from the first base. The library was produced with PCR. The sequencer was an Illumina HiSeq 2500. To normalize quantification of the TCRbeta repertoire, the TCR libraries were built with molecular barcoding that relied on unique molecular identifiers. TCRdb reran the public reads through fastp at Q25 and MiXCR, keeping productive beta chains. Records with the same CDR3 protein are collapsed into one entry carrying the most frequent genes and DNA. The sample table holds approximately 170,000 distinct CDR3 sequences, of which more than 9.5% were seen once. Roughly an eighth of the sample goes to the ten largest clones.

The sequences come from PBMCs, collected before TCRalphabeta/CD19-depleted stem cell transplant. This sequence originates from a boy between 2 and 10 years old with acute myeloid leukemia, due to receive a stem cell transplant. The rearranged chain carries TRBV5-1 and TRBJ2-7; the best D guess is TRBD2, with 6 bases matching. The sequenced DNA: TGCGCCAGCAGCTTGTTGGGGGGCTCCTACGAGCAGTACTTC. Translated, it reads CASSLLGGSYEQYF.